The 17 T cell receptor beta chains below come from one sample, sequenced in a study of blood T cell repertoires in COVID-19. Data came from immunoSEQ multiplex PCR; TCRdb stores just in-frame clones and leaves some out. The table lists 55,000 to 75,000 clones, approximately 84% of them singletons. The sequencing sample was made of peripheral blood. Source of these receptors: a man aged 45 to 65 with active COVID-19.

This sequence joins TRBV18 and TRBJ2-1, with 10 positions matching TRBD2. Germline CDR1 KGHSH, CDR2 LQKENI. V trimming: 3 bases; J trimming: 2 bases; junction bases outside the gene matches: 4. The CDR3 extends over 16 amino acids. The CDR3 protein is CASSPLAGGTYNEQFF. As DNA, the CDR3 is TGTGCCAGCTCACCCTTAGCGGGAGGCACCTACAATGAGCAGTTCTTC.

This chain links TRBV18 with TRBJ2-7; 8 bases fit TRBD1. The CDR3 has 15 amino acids. The V gene's germline CDR1 is KGHSH and CDR2 LQKENI. Germline trimming cut 3 bases from V and 5 bases from J; bases unmatched to any gene: 9. The chain's CDR3 is CASSPQGQEPNEQYF. The CDR3 DNA follows: TGTGCCAGCTCACCTCAGGGACAGGAACCTAACGAGCAGTACTTC.

CDR3 loop: CASSISYSETQYF. The CDR3 bases are TGTGCCAGTAGTATATCCTATTCGGAGACCCAGTACTTC. The gene calls are TRBV19 and TRBJ2-5; D call uncertain. The CDR3 is 13 residues long. Germline V lookup: CDR1 LNHDA, CDR2 SQIVND (reference sequence). V lost 2 bases and J 5 bases, leaving 9 bases between the germline ends.

The chain uses TRBV19 and TRBJ1-5, with 9 positions matching TRBD1. The CDR3 contains 15 residues. Germline lookup yields CDR1 LNHDA and CDR2 SQIVND (reference sequence). The V and J ends lost 9 bases and 5 bases, in that order; junction bases with no gene match: 11. The CDR3 is CASVPQQGADQPQHF. The CDR3 coding sequence is TGTGCCAGCGTCCCTCAACAGGGGGCAGATCAGCCCCAGCATTTT.

This clone came up once. CDR3 coding DNA: TGCAGCGTTGGGAATAGGGAGCGGGGCAGTGGAGATACGCAGTATTTT. Translating gives CSVGNRERGSGDTQYF. The rearrangement uses TRBV29-1 and TRBJ2-3, with 7 positions matching TRBD2. The CDR3 consists of 16 residues. Looked up from germline, CDR1 is SQVTM and CDR2 is ANQGSEA. V lost 4 bases to trimming and J lost 5 bases; unmatched junction nucleotides: 15.

V and J are TRBV5-1 and TRBJ2-7, with 7 positions matching TRBD1. The trim removed 4 bases at V and 6 bases at J, leaving 7 bases unmatched. The CDR3 is 13 amino acids. Germline-derived CDR1 and CDR2 are SGHRS and YFSETQ. For the CDR3, the DNA is TGCGCCAGCAGCCTGGAGAACAGGGGCGAGCAGTACTTC. Amino acid sequence: CASSLENRGEQYF.

V and J are TRBV9 and TRBJ2-1, with TRBD2 matching over 7 bases. Germline V gene sequence: CDR1 SGDLS, CDR2 YYNGEE. J was trimmed by 5 bases and V by 4 bases; bases with no gene match: 12. This CDR3 comprises 16 residues. The CDR3 spells CASSPRLGGRDNEQFF. The CDR3 DNA follows: TGTGCCAGCAGCCCGCGATTGGGGGGGAGGGACAATGAGCAGTTCTTC.

The chain uses TRBV28 and TRBJ1-5, with D perhaps matching TRBD1 (6 bases). CDR1 is MDHEN, CDR2 SYDVKM, per germline. V was shortened by 2 bases and J by 9 bases, with 14 bases between the two germline ends. This CDR3 contains 14 residues. In nucleotides, the CDR3 is TGTGCCAGCAGTTTAACAGGGTCCTCCGGGCCCCAGCATTTT. The encoded protein is CASSLTGSSGPQHF.

In its sample, this clone was seen once. This chain connects TRBV2 to TRBJ1-2; D is ambiguous. The CDR3 totals 13 residues. The germline V and J ends were trimmed by 7 bases and 5 bases, with 14 bases remaining between them. Per germline, CDR1 SNHLY and CDR2 FYNNEI. Here the CDR3 DNA reads TGTGCCAGCATCCCCGACAAGGAATATGGCTACACCTTC. This gives the protein CASIPDKEYGYTF.

The rearrangement links TRBV6-1 to TRBJ2-7, with TRBD1 identical over 10 bases. Germline CDR1 reads MNHNS; CDR2 reads SASEGT. V lost 3 bases to trimming and J lost 6 bases; unmatched junction nucleotides: 8. The CDR3 is 15 residues long. The CDR3 region has the DNA TGTGCCAGCAGTGAGATAGGGACAGGGGATAGCGAGCAGTACTTC. Amino acid sequence: CASSEIGTGDSEQYF.

The rearrangement links TRBV7-2 to TRBJ2-3; D is uncertain. The CDR3 covers 11 residues. Germline V gene data show CDR1 as SGHTA and CDR2 as FQGNSA. V lost 2 bases to trimming and J lost 8 bases, with 5 bases between them. The CDR3 is CASSLHGTQYF. The CDR3 DNA reads TGTGCCAGCAGCTTACACGGTACGCAGTATTTT.

This chain connects TRBV28 to TRBJ2-7; 7 bases fit TRBD1. Germline-derived CDR1 and CDR2 are MDHEN and SYDVKM. The ends lost 2 bases at V and 6 bases at J; junction bases unmatched: 7. The CDR3 length is 14 residues. This CDR3 is CASSLRDSSPEQYF. As DNA, the CDR3 is TGTGCCAGCAGTTTAAGGGACAGCTCTCCCGAGCAGTACTTC.

The rearrangement links TRBV18 to TRBJ2-7; 9 bases match TRBD1. Germline CDR1 and CDR2: KGHSH and LQKENI. V lost 4 bases, J lost 3 bases, and 10 bases stayed unmatched. The CDR3 is made up of 16 amino acids. The CDR3: CASSRESGTGNYEQYF. CDR3 nucleotides: TGTGCCAGCTCACGGGAGAGCGGGACAGGGAACTACGAGCAGTACTTC.

The chain links TRBV21-1 to TRBJ2-2; no DNA check was done on the table's D call, TRBD2. TRBV21-1 constitutes a pseudogene. The CDR3 consists of 15 residues. The CDR3 loop is CASRLGAANTGELFF. The DNA of the CDR3 is TGTGCCAGCAGGTTGGGAGCGGCGAACACCGGGGAGCTGTTTTTT.

J is TRBJ2-7 and V is TRBV19; 7 nucleotides align to TRBD2. Germline V gene sequence: CDR1 LNHDA, CDR2 SQIVND (reference sequence). The V and J ends lost 4 bases and 7 bases, in that order; junction bases with no gene match: 7. The CDR3 has 13 amino acids. In DNA form, the CDR3 reads TGTGCCAGTAGTACCGGGGGGACCCGAGAGCAGTACTTC. This encodes CASSTGGTREQYF.

This sequence joins TRBV3-1 (or the pseudogene TRBV3-2) and TRBJ2-7, with a tentative D call TRBD2 (6 bases). Between the trimmed V and J ends, which lost 4 bases and 7 bases, there was a span of 23 bases. The CDR3 runs 16 residues. The germline V gene has CDR1 LGHDT and CDR2 YNNKEL (reference sequence). The CDR3 spells CASSPYPGSGGREQYF. CDR3 bases: TGTGCCAGCAGCCCGTATCCGGGGAGTGGAGGGAGGGAGCAGTACTTC.

This chain joins TRBV5-8 and TRBJ2-3, with 13 bases fitting TRBD2. Germline V lookup: CDR1 SGHTS, CDR2 YDEGEE. The J segment lost 2 bases and the V segment lost 1 base, leaving 13 bases of the junction unmatched. This CDR3 is built from 20 residues. CDR3 DNA sequence: TGTGCCAGCAGCTTGACAGGACCGGGACTAGCGGGGTGGGACACAGATACGCAGTATTTT. Translated, it gives CASSLTGPGLAGWDTDTQYF.